This T cell receptor (beta chain) was profiled in a study of PD-L1 blockade in urothelial cancer. Study-level background: Patients began atezolizumab, 1,200 mg intravenously every 3 weeks, at some point between 2012 and 2014. Blood analysis occurred 3 weeks (second dose) and 6 weeks after treatment start.

The protocol was immunoSEQ multiplex PCR, while the TCRdb copy is restricted to in-frame clones and leaves out a portion. The sample holds about 72,000 clones, around 85% seen once. Specified time point: pretreatment peripheral blood. The CDR3 is 12 amino acids. The ends were cut back, 1 base at V and 4 bases at J, with 4 bases in the middle. Germline values: CDR1 SEHNR, CDR2 FQNEAQ (reference sequence). The rearrangement links TRBV7-9 to TRBJ1-1; D unresolved. The origin of this receptor is a man in his sixties with urothelial cancer. Sequencing used PBMCs, obtained around atezolizumab (anti-PD-L1) treatment. CDR3 amino acids: CASSLERTEAFF. CDR3 DNA: TGTGCCAGCAGCTTAGAGCGCACTGAAGCTTTCTTT.